The 23 T cell receptor beta chains presented below share a single source sample, sequenced in a study of blood T cells in healthy people across ages (dated by TCRdb to the mid-2010s). Receptors were amplified or captured by 5' RACE. This sample was sequenced with an Illumina HiSeq 2500. A second PCR of roughly 7 to 11 cycles was performed with a sample-barcoded 5' primer and a J-beta primer mix. TCRdb reworked the public reads: Q25 trimming with fastp, MiXCR clone assembly, productive beta chains retained. Each CDR3 protein gets just one entry, which takes the most common genes and DNA from the rows behind it. Within this sample are about 1.5 million distinct CDR3 sequences, with 42% of them counted one time only. The ten largest clones add up to 7.9% of the sample. Material: blood. The receptors were gathered from a woman between 18 and 29 years old in good health.

This clonotype was counted between two and nine times. The chain recombines TRBV3-1 with TRBJ1-5, with 7 bases fitting TRBD1. Germline assignment: CDR1 LGHDT and CDR2 YNNKEL (reference sequence). With V trimmed by 0 bases and J by 6 bases, 5 bases remained unmatched. The CDR3 extends over 15 amino acids. CDR3 sequence (DNA): TGTGCCAGCAGCCAAGACTCAGGGGGGACTCAGCCCCAGCATTTT. Protein product: CASSQDSGGTQPQHF.

This clonotype appeared once. The chain links TRBV4-1 to TRBJ2-3, with D maybe TRBD2 (5 bases). V shed 1 base and J shed 5 bases, with 19 bases lying between them. The CDR3 extends over 17 amino acids. The V gene's germline CDR1 is MGHRA and CDR2 YSYEKL. CDR3 residues: CASSQGSSRAVVDTQYF. CDR3 coding DNA: TGCGCCAGCAGCCAAGGTTCTAGCCGAGCGGTTGTAGATACGCAGTATTTT.

The chain joins TRBV7-2 to TRBJ2-3; weak D call: TRBD1 (6 bases). Germline-derived CDR1 and CDR2 are SGHTA and FQGNSA. This CDR3 has 11 residues. Deletions cut 8 bases from V and 8 bases from J, with 11 bases between. The CDR3 DNA follows: TGTGCCAGCGGCTCCAGGGGTACGCAGTATTTT. This sequence encodes CASGSRGTQYF.

The rearrangement joins TRBV20-1 to TRBJ2-7; 7 nucleotides match TRBD2. Germline lookup yields CDR1 DFQATT and CDR2 SNEGSKA (reference sequence). V dropped 6 bases and J dropped 3; count of bases not matched to a gene: 2. The CDR3 is 11 residues long. The chain's CDR3 is CSAGEGYEQYF. The CDR3 coding sequence is TGCAGTGCGGGGGAGGGCTACGAGCAGTACTTC.

The table lists this clonotype with a few counts. The chain employs TRBV29-1 and TRBJ1-4; 9 bases line up with TRBD1. This CDR3 contains 13 residues. V dropped 6 bases and J dropped 7; count of bases not matched to a gene: 6. Germline CDR1 and CDR2: SQVTM and ANQGSEA. The CDR3 nucleotides read TGCAGCGTGGCGGACAGGGGCCCTGAAAAACTGTTTTTT. Translation gives CSVADRGPEKLFF.

The rearrangement links TRBV7-8 to TRBJ1-2, with D perhaps matching TRBD1 (5 bases). This CDR3 region has 15 residues. Germline assignment: CDR1 SGHVS and CDR2 FQNEAQ. The ends were cut back, 6 bases at V and 2 bases at J, with 16 bases in the middle. DNA for the CDR3: TGTGCCAGCAGAGTGGGACTTCTGCCCAACTATGGCTACACCTTC. This encodes CASRVGLLPNYGYTF. The complete variable domain, with remaining parts taken from reference TRBV7-8 and TRBJ1-2, reads GAGVSQSPRYKVAKRGQDVALRCDPISGHVSLFWYQQALGQGPEFLTYFQNEAQLDKSGLPSDRFFAERPEGSVSTLKIQRTQQEDSAVYLCASRVGLLPNYGYTFGSGTRLTVV.

J is TRBJ2-2 and V is TRBV4-1; no clear D gene. Deletions cut 0 bases from V and 0 bases from J, with 17 bases between. Germline V gene data show CDR1 as MGHRA and CDR2 as YSYEKL. This CDR3 is 19 amino acids long. This chain's CDR3 is CASSQEVQSPWTNTGELFF. For the CDR3, the DNA is TGCGCCAGCAGCCAAGAAGTACAGTCGCCCTGGACGAACACCGGGGAGCTGTTTTTT.

The chain links TRBV7-8 to TRBJ2-1; 7 bases line up with TRBD2. CDR1 and CDR2 from the germline V gene are SGHVS and FQNEAQ. J gave up 9 bases and V 5 bases, and 16 bases lay outside the gene matches. This CDR3 region has 16 residues. As DNA, the CDR3 is TGTGCCAGCAGCCCCCGAACGGGACTAATTGGTGCTGAGCAGTTCTTC. Its translation: CASSPRTGLIGAEQFF.

The chain joins TRBV12-3 or TRBV12-4 to TRBJ1-6, with 7 nucleotides matching TRBD1. CDR3 length: 13 amino acids. Unmatched junction bases numbered 3, after V lost 6 bases and J lost 7 bases. In DNA, the CDR3 is TGTGCCAGCAGATTACAGGGGAATTCACCCCTCCACTTT. Translation gives CASRLQGNSPLHF.

The sample holds a few counts of this clonotype. J is TRBJ2-7 and V is TRBV10-3, with no clear D. The CDR3 has 11 amino acids. Germline V gene lookup returns CDR1 ENHRY and CDR2 SYGVKD. V lost 3 bases, J lost 5 bases, and 5 bases lay in between. Here the CDR3 DNA reads TGTGCCATCAGTGACGGTCACGAGCAGTACTTC. Its protein product is CAISDGHEQYF.

This chain links TRBV12-3 or TRBV12-4 with TRBJ2-3; D is ambiguous. Trimming shortened V by 5 bases and J by 4 bases, and 13 bases separated the two germline ends. CDR3 size: 14 residues. CDR3 loop: CASSVIRNADTQYF. In DNA, the CDR3 is TGTGCCAGCAGTGTAATAAGGAACGCAGATACGCAGTATTTT.

To note about this clonotype: The junction departs from germline at one end; a sequencing error may be responsible. This rearrangement joins TRBV6-1 to TRBJ2-7, with D perhaps assigned TRBD1 or TRBD2 (6 bases each). The CDR3 length is 16 residues. Germline lookup yields CDR1 MNHNS and CDR2 SASEGT. In DNA form, the CDR3 reads TGTGCCGGCAGTGCGTCCCCTACAGGGAGGCGAGATGAGCAGTACTTC. Translated: CAGSASPTGRRDEQYF.

This clonotype turned up a few times. This chain uses TRBV20-1 with TRBJ2-5, with 11 bases lining up with TRBD1. J lost 7 bases, V lost 8 bases, and 15 bases had no gene match. Looked up from germline, CDR1 is DFQATT and CDR2 is SNEGSKA (reference sequence). The length of the CDR3 is 15 residues. CDR3: CSFPRDRGDLMTQYF. CDR3 DNA: TGCAGTTTCCCCCGGGACAGGGGGGATTTGATGACCCAGTACTTC.

The chain employs TRBV5-5 and TRBJ2-1; D tentatively reads TRBD1 or TRBD2 (6 bases each). In germline, CDR1 is SGHKS, CDR2 YYEKEE (reference sequence). This CDR3 comprises 15 residues. The V gene lost 4 bases and the J gene lost 8 bases, with 19 bases spanning the gap. CDR3 DNA sequence: TGTGCCAGCAGCCCGGGGGCGGGGTTTCCCGATGAGCAGTTCTTC. Translated: CASSPGAGFPDEQFF.

Only a few counts were recorded for this clonotype. This rearrangement joins TRBV28 to TRBJ2-5, with 8 bases lining up with TRBD1. There are 15 residues in the CDR3. V trimming: 2 bases; J trimming: 4 bases; junction bases outside the gene matches: 6. The germline gives CDR1 MDHEN, CDR2 SYDVKM. CDR3 loop: CASSLRGQGRETQYF. DNA for the CDR3: TGTGCCAGCAGTTTACGTGGACAGGGAAGAGAGACCCAGTACTTC.

The gene calls are TRBV12-3 or TRBV12-4 and TRBJ2-3; D perhaps matches TRBD2 (6 bases). The CDR3 loop spans 11 amino acids. V lost 11 bases and J 11 bases, leaving 17 bases between the germline ends. CDR3 DNA: TGTGCCTTTGGGCGGGATGGGAAGCAGTATTTT. Amino acids: CAFGRDGKQYF.

This clonotype was detected only a few times. The chain links TRBV6-1 to TRBJ2-7; maybe TRBD1 (6 bases). The CDR3 length is 12 residues. CDR1 and CDR2 from the germline V gene are MNHNS and SASEGT. Trimming took 2 bases from V and 12 from J, leaving 14 bases between them. DNA of the CDR3: TGTGCCAGCAGTGAAAGGTTCGAACAGGGGTACTTC. It yields the protein CASSERFEQGYF.

The chain links TRBV28 to TRBJ1-6; tentative D call: TRBD1 (5 bases). Between the trimmed V and J ends, which lost 6 bases and 10 bases, there was a span of 19 bases. CDR1 and CDR2 from the germline V gene are MDHEN and SYDVKM. There are 15 residues in the CDR3. The CDR3 nucleotides are TGTGCCAGCAGCCAGATCCCGGGGGGTAGGTCACCCCTCCACTTT. Translating it yields CASSQIPGGRSPLHF.

Only a few counts were recorded for this clonotype. The gene calls are TRBV4-1 and TRBJ1-2, with D unresolved. Trimming removed 0 bases at V and 4 bases at J, with 6 bases between. The CDR3 has 13 residues. In germline, CDR1 is MGHRA, CDR2 YSYEKL. CDR3 DNA sequence: TGCGCCAGCAGCCAAGAGAAGGGCTATGGCTACACCTTC. This encodes CASSQEKGYGYTF.

The chain uses TRBV29-1 and TRBJ2-2, with 9 bases lining up with TRBD1. V dropped 7 bases and J dropped 5; count of bases not matched to a gene: 5. The germline gives CDR1 SQVTM, CDR2 ANQGSEA. CDR3 size: 13 residues. The CDR3 reads CSGRDRETGELFF. DNA for the CDR3: TGCAGCGGCCGGGACAGGGAAACCGGGGAGCTGTTTTTT.

This clonotype was detected only once. The J gene is TRBJ1-1, the V gene TRBV7-8; D not certain. The CDR3 has 16 amino acids. CDR1 and CDR2 from the germline V gene are SGHVS and FQNEAQ. V was shortened by 1 base and J by 1 base, with 13 bases between the two germline ends. The CDR3 DNA follows: TGTGCCAGCAGCTTAGTTTCGTCAGCCCCGAACACTGAAGCTTTCTTT. The encoded protein is CASSLVSSAPNTEAFF.

J is TRBJ2-7 and V is TRBV6-1, with TRBD2 as a possible D gene (5 bases). This CDR3 comprises 14 residues. Germline assignment: CDR1 MNHNS and CDR2 SASEGT. V was cut by 1 base and J by 1 base, with 8 bases left in between. CDR3 protein: CASSEGWRSYEQYF. For the CDR3, the DNA is TGTGCCAGCAGTGAAGGTTGGAGGTCCTACGAGCAGTACTTC.

Turning to this clonotype: Germline and junction disagree at one end, which may indicate a read error. The chain links TRBV7-7 to TRBJ2-5; D unresolved. In germline, CDR1 is SSHAT, CDR2 FNYEAQ (reference sequence). The CDR3 totals 14 residues. The CDR3 region is CASSLMNSRETQYF. In nucleotides, the CDR3 is TGTGCTAGCAGCTTAATGAATAGCCGGGAGACCCAGTACTTC.